These 5 T cell receptor beta chains were sequenced from one sample in a study of blood T cells in healthy people across ages (dated by TCRdb to between 2014 and 2017). Receptor amplification or capture employed 5' RACE. TCRdb names Illumina HiSeq 2500 as the instrument used. The second PCR ran for about 6 to 11 cycles and used a J-beta primer mix along with a sample-barcoded 5' primer. TCRdb applied fastp at Q25 and MiXCR to the public reads, then kept only in-frame beta chains. Here each entry gathers all rows of one CDR3 protein and keeps the most common genes and DNA. In this sample the table shows about 680,000 distinct CDR3 sequences, 49% of which occur a single time. Roughly a third of the sample is in the top ten clones. The sequencing input was blood. These receptors were obtained from a woman aged 55 to 70 in good health.

This chain links TRBV14 with TRBJ2-7, with 7 bases that match TRBD2. J lost 4 bases, V lost 0 bases, and 3 bases had no gene match. The germline V gene has CDR1 SGHDN and CDR2 FVKESK. The CDR3 covers 14 residues. The CDR3 reads CASSQDVGGYEQYF. For the CDR3, the DNA is TGTGCCAGCAGCCAAGACGTGGGAGGGTACGAGCAGTACTTC.

The genes are TRBV5-1 and TRBJ2-4; D gene unclear. The germline V gene has CDR1 SGHRS and CDR2 YFSETQ. The CDR3 totals 14 residues. V was cut by 1 base and J by 0 bases, with 5 bases left in between. In nucleotides, the CDR3 is TGCGCCAGCAGCTTGACCCTAGCCAAAAACATTCAGTACTTC. Protein: CASSLTLAKNIQYF. The variable domain in full, with the rest retrieved from reference TRBV5-1 and TRBJ2-4, is KAGVTQTPRYLIKTRGQQVTLSCSPISGHRSVSWYQQTPGQGLQFLFEYFSETQRNKGNFPGRFSGRQFSNSRSEMNVSTLELGDSALYLCASSLTLAKNIQYFGAGTRLSVL.

This chain connects TRBV29-1 to TRBJ2-2; 8 bases match TRBD1. The germline V gene has CDR1 SQVTM and CDR2 ANQGSEA. This CDR3 spans 16 amino acids. V gave up 1 base and J gave up 5 bases; unmatched junction bases: 9. DNA for the CDR3: TGCAGCGTTGAAGGCCCACAGGGGGTGAGAACCGGGGAGCTGTTTTTT. It translates to CSVEGPQGVRTGELFF.

The chain links TRBV12-3 or TRBV12-4 to TRBJ2-1, with 8 bases fitting TRBD2. With the DNA end fitting TRBJ2-7 better, the J assignment may be wrong. The CDR3 has 14 amino acids. This chain's CDR3 is CASSTSGLYNEQYF. The CDR3 DNA reads TGTGCCAGCAGCACTAGCGGATTGTACAATGAGCAGTACTTC.

The genes are TRBV6-2 or TRBV6-3 and TRBJ2-3, with 7 bases fitting TRBD2. The CDR3 consists of 17 residues. Losses at the gene ends were 6 bases for V and 2 bases for J; bases not matched to a gene: 14. Germline loops: CDR1 MNHEY, CDR2 SVGEGT. The CDR3, as DNA: TGTGCCAGCAGCCCGCTGACGGGGGGAGGCAACACAGATACGCAGTATTTT. Protein sequence: CASSPLTGGGNTDTQYF.